This T cell receptor beta chain derives from a study of cytotoxic CD8 clonotypes in ibrutinib-treated CLL. General observations from the study: Increased clonality at ibrutinib response gave way to a return toward baseline at progression. The public clonotypes identified were infrequent and showed contraction or stability on treatment. Exceeding age-matched healthy donors, baseline clonality also tracked the counts of circulating CD8+ T cells.

With respect to this clone: Its antigen is not known.

The assay was immunoSEQ multiplex PCR, and TCRdb's table has in-frame clones only and misses some. The sample lists 150,000 or so clones, over 75% occurring once. The germline gives CDR1 ENHRY, CDR2 SYGVKD. The ends lost 2 bases at V and 4 bases at J; junction bases unmatched: 1. The CDR3 contains 13 residues. Sample: PBMCs, taken at disease progression, from a patient treated with ibrutinib. The chain employs TRBV10-3 and TRBJ1-2; 7 bases are a match to TRBD1. The sequence derives from a human donor with chronic lymphocytic leukemia. The CDR3 DNA sequence: TGTGCCATCAGTGAGGGGACAGTCTATGGCTACACCTTC. Amino acids: CAISEGTVYGYTF.